These T cell receptor beta chains were read from a single sample in a study of OX40 agonist ivuxolimab in advanced cancers. Repertoires were generated with immunoSEQ multiplex PCR, while TCRdb's copy carries only in-frame clones and drops some. The sample includes some 49,000 clones, about 85% of them seen just once. The sample in question was CD4+ or CD8+ T cells sorted from blood, obtained in a trial of the OX40 agonist ivuxolimab. The receptors shown here come from an adult with an advanced solid tumor such as melanoma, head and neck, liver or kidney cancer. CDR3s include the opening cysteine and the closing phenylalanine or tryptophan.

CDR3 protein,V gene
CASSQEPGGYGYTF,TRBV4-3
CASRGTDYGYTF,TRBV7-6
CASSQEGVVNTEAFF,TRBV4-1
CASSLELFGNTIYF,TRBV5-5
CASSSGGGTYNEQFF,TRBV4-3
CASSGTDRGNEKLFF,TRBV5-4
CASSRHDRTGNQPQHF,TRBV4-3
CATSRGAGNEKLFF,TRBV15
CASSLALWNGETQYF,TRBV7-8
CASSQGGAWAYEQYF,TRBV14
CASSLVEDTGELFF,TRBV27
CASSQEQGAVTEAFF,TRBV4-1
CASSLGGANEQFF,TRBV7-9
CASSDASGTGLVGTQYF,TRBV25-1
CASSFTSSAYNEQFF,TRBV11-2
CASSQEIYRSYEQYF,TRBV4-1
CASSPGGLYGYTF,TRBV28
CASRPSDRGRQETQYF,TRBV11-2
CASSLRGTSPEAFF,TRBV5-5
CASSLVAGPDKEKYF,TRBV7-2
CATNTGGADGYTF,TRBV14
CASSLDRLNEQFF,TRBV7-6